Presented here are 22 T cell receptor beta chains from one specimen sequenced in a study of blood T cell repertoires in COVID-19. Data came from immunoSEQ multiplex PCR; TCRdb stores just in-frame clones and leaves some out. Of around 200,000 clones listed, less than 85% were seen once; the top ten hold 9.5% to 15%. What was sequenced was peripheral blood. The source of these receptors is a woman in her forties or fifties with acute or convalescent COVID-19.

The chain recombines TRBV11-3 with TRBJ1-1; tentative D call: TRBD1 (5 bases). V lost 6 bases and J 6 bases, leaving 11 bases between the germline ends. Germline lookup yields CDR1 SGHNT and CDR2 YENEEA. CDR3 length: 12 amino acids. The DNA of the CDR3 is TGTGCCAGCAGACCGACAGACCCTGAAGCTTTCTTT. Amino acid sequence: CASRPTDPEAFF.

The chain couples TRBV4-1 to TRBJ1-3, with 7 nucleotides matching TRBD1. Per germline, CDR1 MGHRA and CDR2 YSYEKL. This CDR3 is built from 13 residues. The J segment lost 8 bases and the V segment lost 1 base, leaving 2 bases of the junction unmatched. In nucleotides, the CDR3 is TGCGCCAGCAGCCAAGTGCAGGGGGACACCATATATTTT. Translating gives CASSQVQGDTIYF.

The gene calls are TRBV5-6 and TRBJ2-5; 9 bases are shared with TRBD2. The CDR3 runs to 14 residues. Germline loops: CDR1 SGHDT, CDR2 YYEEEE. V shed 3 bases, J shed 3 bases, and the junction held 3 bases outside the gene matches. The CDR3 DNA reads TGTGCCAGCAGCTCGTTAGCGGGAGAAGAGACCCAGTACTTC. Protein sequence: CASSSLAGEETQYF.

A note on this clone: At one boundary the junction diverges from the germline segment, which might be a read error. The sample has other DNA sequences that encode this CDR3 too. The gene calls are TRBV7-8 and TRBJ2-7; the match to TRBD1 covers 10 bases. The length of the CDR3 is 16 residues. From germline, CDR1 is SGHVS and CDR2 FQNEAQ. The CDR3 protein is CASSLNLGTGDDEQYF. For the CDR3, the DNA is TGTGCCAGCAGTCTTAACCTTGGGACAGGGGACGACGAGCAGTACTTT.

This chain connects TRBV19 to TRBJ1-5; TRBD1 agrees at 9 bases. This CDR3 has 18 amino acids. CDR1 and CDR2 from the germline V gene are LNHDA and SQIVND (reference sequence). After removal of 3 bases from V and 0 bases from J, the junction contained 9 bases not matched to a gene. For the CDR3, the DNA is TGTGCCAGTAGTATGGCCGCAACAGGGGGCTATAGCAATCAGCCCCAGCATTTT. This encodes CASSMAATGGYSNQPQHF. Full variable domain (outside the CDR3, taken from reference TRBV19 and TRBJ1-5): DGGITQSPKYLFRKEGQNVTLSCEQNLNHDAMYWYRQDPGQGLRLIYYSQIVNDFQKGDIAEGYSVSREKKESFPLTVTSAQKNPTAFYLCASSMAATGGYSNQPQHFGDGTRLSIL.

The J gene is TRBJ2-3, the V gene TRBV11-3; D perhaps matches TRBD1 (6 bases). CDR3 length: 16 residues. From germline, CDR1 is SGHNT and CDR2 YENEEA. V lost 0 bases and J 0 bases, leaving 10 bases between the germline ends. CDR3 coding DNA: TGTGCCAGCAGCTTAGAAGGTGGGACAAGCACAGATACGCAGTATTTT. It codes for CASSLEGGTSTDTQYF.

Turning to this clone: Distinct nucleotide sequences in the sample also encode this CDR3. The chain has TRBV18 and TRBJ2-1; no clear D. Per germline, CDR1 KGHSH and CDR2 LQKENI. Trimming took 3 bases from V and 5 from J, leaving 11 bases between them. The CDR3 totals 14 residues. CDR3 bases: TGTGCCAGCTCACCTCTCACGAGGAACAATGAGCAGTTCTTC. Translation: CASSPLTRNNEQFF.

The chain combines TRBV28 with TRBJ2-7; TRBD1 matches at 7 bases. Germline V lookup: CDR1 MDHEN, CDR2 SYDVKM. The CDR3 consists of 16 residues. V was pared by 4 bases and J by 4 bases, with 13 bases of the junction left unmatched. Here the CDR3 reads CASSSPARQGGYEQYF. In nucleotides, the CDR3 is TGTGCCAGCAGTTCCCCCGCCCGACAGGGTGGATACGAGCAGTACTTC. The whole variable domain, filled in from reference TRBV28 and TRBJ2-7, reads DVKVTQSSRYLVKRTGEKVFLECVQDMDHENMFWYRQDPGLGLRLIYFSYDVKMKEKGDIPEGYSVSREKKERFSLILESASTNQTSMYLCASSSPARQGGYEQYFGPGTRLTVT.

The chain joins TRBV11-2 to TRBJ1-1; no clear D gene. Trimming took 3 bases from V and 0 from J, leaving 2 bases between them. This CDR3 contains 12 residues. From germline, CDR1 is SGHAT and CDR2 FQNNGV. The CDR3 loop reads CASSFMNTEAFF. The CDR3 DNA sequence: TGTGCCAGCAGCTTTATGAACACTGAAGCTTTCTTT.

The chain employs TRBV19 and TRBJ1-6, with D tentatively TRBD1 (6 bases). CDR3 length: 15 amino acids. V was cut by 6 bases and J by 7 bases, with 16 bases left in between. CDR1 and CDR2 (germline): LNHDA, SQIVND (reference sequence). The CDR3 DNA follows: TGTGCCAGTAGATCCATCGGACAGCTAAATTCACCCCTCCACTTT. This sequence encodes CASRSIGQLNSPLHF.

The chain joins TRBV18 to TRBJ1-3; D not resolved. The CDR3 covers 14 residues. Germline CDR1 KGHSH, CDR2 LQKENI. With 3 bases removed from V and 0 bases from J, the gap between germline ends came to 6 bases. In DNA, the CDR3 is TGTGCCAGCTCACCGGTCGGCTCTGGAAACACCATATATTTT. It yields the protein CASSPVGSGNTIYF.

The chain links TRBV3-1 (or the pseudogene TRBV3-2) to TRBJ2-1, with 11 bases lining up with TRBD1. CDR3 size: 18 residues. Germline lookup yields CDR1 LGHDT and CDR2 YNNKEL (reference sequence). Losses at the gene ends were 5 bases for V and 6 bases for J; bases not matched to a gene: 15. This CDR3 reads CASSDGVPGTGGINEQFF. The CDR3 bases are TGTGCCAGCAGCGACGGGGTCCCCGGGACAGGGGGGATCAATGAGCAGTTCTTC.

The chain links TRBV5-5 to TRBJ1-2; maybe TRBD1 (5 bases). The ends were cut back, 7 bases at V and 1 base at J, with 14 bases in the middle. There are 14 residues in the CDR3. CDR1 and CDR2 (germline): SGHKS, YYEKEE (reference sequence). The CDR3 loop is CASGSTDGNYGYTF. In DNA, the CDR3 is TGTGCCAGCGGCTCGACAGACGGTAACTATGGCTACACCTTC.

The rearrangement joins TRBV28 to TRBJ2-2; D is perhaps TRBD1 (6 bases). Germline V gives CDR1 MDHEN, CDR2 SYDVKM. Trimming left V 6 bases short and J 1 base short, with 18 bases between. The CDR3 is 17 residues long. The CDR3 spells CASSLAGTRLNTGELFF. CDR3 DNA: TGTGCCAGCAGCTTGGCCGGGACAAGATTGAACACCGGGGAGCTGTTTTTT.

J is TRBJ1-1 and V is TRBV14, with 11 bases lining up with TRBD1. CDR1 and CDR2 from the germline V gene are SGHDN and FVKESK. Trimming cost V 0 bases and J 0 bases; bases outside gene matches: 6. The CDR3 runs to 18 residues. The CDR3 here is CASSQDTGTGGLNTEAFF. The CDR3 bases are TGTGCCAGCAGCCAAGATACTGGGACAGGGGGTTTGAACACTGAAGCTTTCTTT.

The CDR3 bases are TGTGCCAGCAGCTTTAGGGACAATAATTCACCCCTCCACTTT. This gives the protein CASSFRDNNSPLHF. This chain joins TRBV11-2 and TRBJ1-6; maybe TRBD1 (6 bases). Germline V gives CDR1 SGHAT, CDR2 FQNNGV. Trimming took 3 bases from V and 5 from J, leaving 8 bases between them. This CDR3 comprises 14 residues.

This sequence joins TRBV10-3 and TRBJ2-7; D may be TRBD2 (5 bases). Germline V CDR1 and CDR2: ENHRY, SYGVKD. The V end lost 5 bases, the J end lost 2 bases, and 13 bases lay between the germline ends. The CDR3 sequence is 14 residues long. CDR3 DNA: TGTGCCATCAGTTTAGACGGGATAGCCTACGAGCAGTACTTC. Translating gives CAISLDGIAYEQYF.

This rearrangement joins TRBV27 to TRBJ2-7; 8 positions match TRBD2. There are 13 residues in the CDR3. V lost 3 bases, J lost 12 bases, and 10 bases stayed unmatched. Germline loops: CDR1 MNHEY, CDR2 SMNVEV (reference sequence). The CDR3 sequence is CASSFLGRGTVYF. The CDR3 nucleotides are TGTGCCAGCAGTTTCCTCGGGAGGGGGACGGTGTACTTC.

J is TRBJ2-5 and V is TRBV29-1; 8 bases are a match to TRBD1. The CDR3 is made up of 14 amino acids. Germline CDR1 and CDR2: SQVTM and ANQGSEA. J was trimmed by 2 bases and V by 5 bases; bases with no gene match: 7. CDR3 bases: TGCAGCGTTCGGACAGGGTTCTATCAAGAGACCCAGTACTTC. Its translation: CSVRTGFYQETQYF.

This chain connects TRBV6-5 to TRBJ2-7; 7 bases agree with TRBD1. V lost 6 bases, J lost 2 bases, and 7 bases stayed unmatched. The CDR3 runs to 14 residues. The V gene's germline CDR1 is MNHEY and CDR2 SVGAGI. CDR3 sequence reads: CASRYPGQTYEQYF. The CDR3 DNA is TGTGCCAGCAGATATCCGGGACAGACCTACGAGCAGTACTTC.

There are many counts of this clone. The rearrangement links TRBV6-6 to TRBJ1-2, with TRBD1 matching over 7 bases. In germline, CDR1 is MNHNY, CDR2 SVGAGI (reference sequence). There are 14 residues in the CDR3. Losses at the gene ends were 7 bases for V and 5 bases for J; bases not matched to a gene: 10. The CDR3 sequence: CASTADRDYYGYTF. The CDR3 DNA is TGTGCCAGCACCGCCGACAGGGATTATTATGGCTACACCTTC.

V gene TRBV4-3 combines with J gene TRBJ1-3; 9 bases match TRBD1. With 1 base clipped from V and 5 bases from J, the junction kept 9 bases outside the gene matches. The germline gives CDR1 LGHNA, CDR2 YSLEER. This CDR3 contains 17 residues. CDR3 in DNA: TGCGCCAGCAGCCAAGCCAATTCCGGGACAGGGCGAAACACCATATATTTT. This gives the protein CASSQANSGTGRNTIYF.